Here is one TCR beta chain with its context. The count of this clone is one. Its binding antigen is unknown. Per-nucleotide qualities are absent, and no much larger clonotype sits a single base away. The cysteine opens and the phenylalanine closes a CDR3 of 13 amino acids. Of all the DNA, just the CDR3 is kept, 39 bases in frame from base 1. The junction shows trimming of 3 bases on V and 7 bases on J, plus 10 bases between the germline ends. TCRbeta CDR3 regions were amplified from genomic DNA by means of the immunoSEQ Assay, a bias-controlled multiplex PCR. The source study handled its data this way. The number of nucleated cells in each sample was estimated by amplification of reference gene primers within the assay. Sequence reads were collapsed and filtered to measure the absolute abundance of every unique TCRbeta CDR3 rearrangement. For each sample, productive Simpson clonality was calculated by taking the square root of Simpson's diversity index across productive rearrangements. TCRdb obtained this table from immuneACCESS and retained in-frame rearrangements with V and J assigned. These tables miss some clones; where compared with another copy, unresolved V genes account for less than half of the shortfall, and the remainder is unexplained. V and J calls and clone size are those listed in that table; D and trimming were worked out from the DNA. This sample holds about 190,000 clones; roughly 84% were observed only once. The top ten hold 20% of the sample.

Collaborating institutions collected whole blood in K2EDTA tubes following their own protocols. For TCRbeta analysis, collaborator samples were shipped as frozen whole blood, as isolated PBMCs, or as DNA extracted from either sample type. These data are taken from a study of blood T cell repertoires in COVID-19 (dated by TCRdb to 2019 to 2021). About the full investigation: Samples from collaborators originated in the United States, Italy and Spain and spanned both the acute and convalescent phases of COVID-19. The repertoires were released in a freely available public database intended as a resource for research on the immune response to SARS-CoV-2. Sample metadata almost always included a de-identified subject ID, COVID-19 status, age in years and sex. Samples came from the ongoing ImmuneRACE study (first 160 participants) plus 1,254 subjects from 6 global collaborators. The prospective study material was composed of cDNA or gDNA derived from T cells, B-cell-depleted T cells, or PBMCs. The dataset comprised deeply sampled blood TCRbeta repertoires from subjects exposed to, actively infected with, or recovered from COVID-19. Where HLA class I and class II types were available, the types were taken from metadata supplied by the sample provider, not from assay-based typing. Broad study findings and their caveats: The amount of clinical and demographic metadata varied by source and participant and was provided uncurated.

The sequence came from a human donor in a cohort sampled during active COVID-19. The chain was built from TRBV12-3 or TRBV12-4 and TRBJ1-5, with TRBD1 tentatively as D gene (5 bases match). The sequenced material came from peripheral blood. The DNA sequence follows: TGTGCCAGCAGTTTGACAGCGGGGCAGCCCCAGCATTTT. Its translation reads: CASSLTAGQPQHF.